This T cell receptor (beta chain) was sequenced in a study of metastatic and nonmetastatic thyroid tumors. Study-wide context: Repertoire data that came from the blood and tumor or nodule tissue of malignant and benign thyroid patients were compared.

Authors' data handling: A papillary thyroid cancer distant-metastasis classifier was built from CDR3 differences across clinicopathological groups. TCRdb reassembled clones from the PCR reads with MiXCR. The V and J calls shown here were made by TCRdb, not taken from the authors' results. The repertoire includes roughly 18,000 clones, roughly 26% of them detected once, and roughly a tenth sits in the top ten. This clone came up many times. V lost 5 bases to trimming and J lost 0 bases; unmatched junction nucleotides: 7. Germline V CDR1 and CDR2: SGHVS, FQNEAQ. This CDR3 is 15 amino acids long. Thyroid surgery was performed in patients who had received no treatment beforehand.

The clonotype originates from a female donor with papillary thyroid cancer or a benign thyroid nodule (not recorded which). Some clones in this sample may be carry-over from other donors' samples. The chain recombines TRBV7-8 with TRBJ2-7; 7 nucleotides agree with TRBD1. The specimen was tumor tissue. CDR3 sequence: CASSAKDRLSYEQYF. In DNA form, the CDR3 reads TGTGCCAGCAGCGCGAAGGACAGGCTCTCCTACGAGCAGTACTTC.